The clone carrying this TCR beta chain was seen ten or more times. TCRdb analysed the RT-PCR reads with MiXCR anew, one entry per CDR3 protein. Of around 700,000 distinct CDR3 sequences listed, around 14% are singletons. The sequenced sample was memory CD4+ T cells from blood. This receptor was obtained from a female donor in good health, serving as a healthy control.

The CDR3 sequence is CASSQDASMETQYF. The DNA for the CDR3 is TGTGCCAGCAGCCAAGATGCTAGCATGGAGACCCAGTACTTC. The rearrangement joins TRBV4-2 to TRBJ2-5; D is perhaps TRBD2 (5 bases). This CDR3 spans 14 amino acids. From germline, CDR1 is LGHNA and CDR2 YNFKEQ. V lost 0 bases, J lost 5 bases, and 10 bases lay in between.